This T cell receptor beta chain was captured in a study of PD-L1 blockade in urothelial cancer. At the level of the study: About 90% of the 29 patients were males with bladder-origin urothelial cancer. Blood-derived samples held a median roughly 140,000 T cells.

Libraries were prepared by immunoSEQ multiplex PCR; TCRdb keeps only in-frame clonotypes and omits some of them. The data hold 80,000 to 130,000 clones, with about nine tenths observed a single time. Germline CDR1 SQVTM, CDR2 ANQGSEA. The trim removed 3 bases at V and 3 bases at J, leaving 6 bases unmatched. There are 16 residues in the CDR3. The chain combines TRBV29-1 with TRBJ2-3, with 13 bases aligning to TRBD2. Sequencing was performed on PBMCs, taken around atezolizumab (anti-PD-L1) treatment. This receptor was taken from a woman of 80 years or more with urothelial cancer. The CDR3 coding sequence is TGCAGCGTTGATTCCGGACTAGCGGGAGTAACAGATACGCAGTATTTT. Translated, it gives CSVDSGLAGVTDTQYF.